Listed below are T cell receptor beta chains from one sample, sequenced in a study of cytomegalovirus exposure and HLA in healthy donors. TCRdb's copy holds only in-frame clones and misses some; the assay was immunoSEQ multiplex PCR. The sample has roughly 150,000 clones, about 80% seen once; the top ten hold roughly 9.3%. What was sequenced was PBMCs. The receptors originated from a man in his late teens or twenties in good health and CMV-seropositive. CDR3s include the opening cysteine and the closing phenylalanine or tryptophan. A D gene is named only where the DNA matches it firmly. Rows give clone size only sometimes, using once, few, many, or a class for an expanded clone.

>few|.|TRBJ2-3|TRBV6-5
CASSYLKPDTQYF
TGTGCCAGCAGTTACCTCAAGCCAGATACGCAGTATTTT
>.|.|TRBJ2-5|TRBV20-1
CSDSNQETQYF
TGCAGTGACAGTAACCAAGAGACCCAGTACTTC
>.|.|TRBJ2-1|TRBV2
CASTSRDFRPEQFF
TGTGCCAGCACCTCACGGGACTTCCGACCGGAGCAGTTCTTC
>.|.|TRBJ2-1|TRBV6-5
CAGSYSKRTQNEQFF
TGTGCCGGCAGTTACTCGAAAAGGACACAAAATGAGCAGTTCTTC
>.|TRBD1|TRBJ1-1|TRBV12-5
CASALDRGGTEAFF
TGTGCTAGTGCCCTGGACAGGGGGGGAACTGAAGCTTTCTTT
>.|TRBD2|TRBJ2-1|TRBV11-3
CASSLDRGGPQFF
TGTGCCAGCAGCTTAGATCGGGGGGGGCCTCAGTTCTTC
>.|TRBD2|TRBJ2-3|TRBV2
CASSRTRRVDTQYF
TGTGCCAGCAGTCGGACTAGACGGGTAGATACGCAGTATTTT
>.|.|TRBJ1-2|TRBV21-1
CASSKKCNAGGGDYGYTF
TGTGCCAGCAGCAAAAAATGTAACGCGGGGGGGGGTGACTATGGCTACACCTTC
>.|.|TRBJ1-5|TRBV4-1
CATNSNPGSSNQPQHF
TGCGCCACCAACTCTAACCCAGGGTCTAGCAATCAGCCCCAGCATTTT
>.|TRBD1|TRBJ2-1|TRBV25-1
CASSDYRGNEQFF
TGTGCCAGCAGTGACTACAGGGGGAATGAGCAGTTCTTC
>.|.|TRBJ1-1|TRBV21-1
CASSKGQLNTEAFF
TGTGCCAGCAGCAAGGGACAGCTGAACACTGAAGCTTTCTTT
>.|TRBD2|TRBJ2-3|TRBV5-1
CASSWKGLAAGTDTQYF
TGCGCCAGCAGCTGGAAGGGACTAGCGGCCGGCACAGATACGCAGTATTTT
>.|.|TRBJ2-1|TRBV4-3
CASSHQDSTYNEQFF
TGCGCCAGCAGCCACCAGGACAGCACCTACAATGAGCAGTTCTTC
>few|TRBD1|TRBJ2-1|TRBV19
CASSTVGTVKRVQFF
TGTGCCAGTAGTACCGTCGGGACAGTAAAAAGGGTGCAGTTCTTC
>.|TRBD2|TRBJ2-1|TRBV13
CASPNSPPGLVGALNDEQFF
TGTGCCAGCCCAAATTCTCCGCCGGGACTAGTGGGGGCCCTAAATGATGAGCAGTTCTTC
>.|.|TRBJ1-5|TRBV10-2
CASSGGLPDSNQPQHF
TGCGCCAGCAGTGGGGGACTGCCGGATAGCAATCAGCCCCAGCATTTT
>.|TRBD1|TRBJ1-4|TRBV29-1
CSVSRGLGEKLFF
TGCAGCGTTAGCAGGGGGCTAGGGGAAAAACTGTTTTTT